Below are 8 T cell receptor beta chains sequenced from a single sample in a study of T cells in Graves' hyperthyroidism and ophthalmopathy. From RNA transcripts, TCR beta CDR3 regions were amplified. Carried out on the TCR CDR3, a first-round RT-PCR used the HTBI primer set. TCRdb re-called the multiplex PCR reads through MiXCR, storing one row per CDR3 protein. This table holds hundreds of thousands of distinct CDR3 sequences, around a quarter found once. The sample taken for sequencing was blood. These receptors were obtained from a woman aged 25 to 45 with Graves' ophthalmopathy.

V gene TRBV10-3 combines with J gene TRBJ1-3, with a possible D match to TRBD1 (5 bases). Deletions cut 5 bases from V and 0 bases from J, with 14 bases between. CDR1 and CDR2 (germline): ENHRY, SYGVKD. The length of the CDR3 is 16 residues. Written as DNA, the CDR3 is TGTGCCATCAGTAACCCGGGACGGAGCTCTGGAAACACCATATATTTT. Amino acid sequence: CAISNPGRSSGNTIYF.

This chain links TRBV13 with TRBJ1-1; D is possibly TRBD1 (5 bases). The CDR3 totals 15 residues. Trimming removed 4 bases from V and 5 bases from J, with 17 bases in between. Germline V lookup: CDR1 PRHDT, CDR2 FYEKMQ (reference sequence). Here the CDR3 DNA reads TGTGCCAGCAGCTCGCGAGGCAGGGCTGATACTGAAGCTTTCTTT. It encodes CASSSRGRADTEAFF.

This clonotype was detected many times. The chain uses TRBV7-3 and TRBJ2-2; the D gene is possibly TRBD1 (6 bases). Trimming took 1 base from V and 3 from J, leaving 9 bases between them. Germline CDR1 SGHTA, CDR2 FQGTGA. There are 15 residues in the CDR3. Here the CDR3 DNA reads TGTGCCAGCAGCTTAAAACAGGGTTACACCGGGGAGCTGTTTTTT. Residues: CASSLKQGYTGELFF.

The table lists this clonotype with many counts. V gene TRBV7-2 combines with J gene TRBJ2-5; D call uncertain. The germline V gene has CDR1 SGHTA and CDR2 FQGNSA. The V end lost 3 bases, the J end lost 4 bases, and 6 bases lay between the germline ends. This CDR3 region has 12 residues. The CDR3 coding sequence is TGTGCCAGCAGCTTCGGTCGAGAGACCCAGTACTTC. Its translation is CASSFGRETQYF.

V gene TRBV6-1 combines with J gene TRBJ2-2; D might be TRBD1 (5 bases). The CDR3 contains 15 residues. Germline V gene data show CDR1 as MNHNS and CDR2 as SASEGT. Trimming took 6 bases from V and 0 from J, leaving 11 bases between them. CDR3 region: CASRDTPPNTGELFF. The CDR3 coding sequence is TGTGCCAGCAGGGACACTCCTCCGAACACCGGGGAGCTGTTTTTT.

V gene TRBV28 combines with J gene TRBJ1-5; D gene uncertain. The V gene's germline CDR1 is MDHEN and CDR2 SYDVKM. This CDR3 comprises 15 residues. V lost 2 bases and J lost 3, with 11 bases in between. The CDR3 sequence is CASSLDTRNNQPQHF. The CDR3 coding sequence is TGTGCCAGCAGTTTAGACACCCGGAACAATCAGCCCCAGCATTTT.

This clonotype has at least ten counts. This chain uses TRBV6-5 with TRBJ2-5, with D unclear. V lost 0 bases to trimming and J lost 2 bases, with 10 bases between them. Germline V lookup: CDR1 MNHEY, CDR2 SVGAGI. The CDR3 is 15 amino acids. The chain's CDR3 is CASSYSWGPQETQYF. As DNA, the CDR3 is TGTGCCAGCAGTTACTCATGGGGTCCTCAAGAGACCCAGTACTTC.

In its sample, this clonotype was seen a few times. This rearrangement joins TRBV7-9 to TRBJ1-3; unclear D gene. Germline V lookup: CDR1 SEHNR, CDR2 FQNEAQ (reference sequence). The CDR3 sequence is 14 residues long. V was cut by 1 base and J by 3 bases, with 7 bases left in between. The CDR3 is CASSLVNFGNTIYF. CDR3 nucleotide sequence: TGTGCCAGCAGCTTAGTGAATTTTGGAAACACCATATATTTT.